This record concerns one T cell receptor (beta chain) sequence. The target antigen is unknown. These data originate in a study of PD-L1 blockade in urothelial cancer. Background on the study: Twenty-five of 29 patients were males with bladder-origin urothelial cancer.

Locally advanced or metastatic urothelial carcinoma affected the patients. Study-wide points: Tumor-associated TCR clones expanded more in blood at 3 weeks in patients with durable benefit.

Clones were sequenced by immunoSEQ multiplex PCR, and TCRdb holds only the in-frame ones, with some missing. The repertoire holds about 71,000 clones, with roughly 91% as singletons. This CDR3 is 16 amino acids long. V lost 3 bases and J lost 3; bases outside the gene matches: 4. Germline CDR1 LGHNA, CDR2 YSLEER. The receptor's source is a man aged 55 to 70 with urothelial cancer. The rearrangement links TRBV4-3 to TRBJ2-5; 13 bases line up with TRBD2. The specimen was PBMCs, collected around atezolizumab (anti-PD-L1) treatment. CDR3 sequence (DNA): TGCGCCAGCAGCCATCTCGGACTAGCGGGAGAAGAGACCCAGTACTTC. This gives the protein CASSHLGLAGEETQYF.